The T cell receptor beta chain described here comes from a study of human T cells and chemical hapten exposure. Time point defined: healthy volunteer bleed at 2 weeks. Sequencing started from total RNA isolated from unfractionated whole blood. V shed 3 bases and J 3 bases; nucleotides not matched to a gene: 3. CDR3 length: 14 residues. The study's library attached unique molecular identifiers to single cDNA molecules. TCRdb used MiXCR to reprocess the RACE reads, holding one entry per CDR3 protein. The sample carries 100,000 to 150,000 distinct CDR3 sequences, roughly 9% recorded once. Study results and caveats: The number of TCRs above 1 in 1000 frequency did not change after DPC sensitization.

This clonotype was seen at least ten times. The antigen is unknown. Sequencing was performed on whole blood. The receptor's source is a male donor in good health. Some clones in this sample may be carry-over from other donors' samples. The chain is built from TRBV12-3 or TRBV12-4 and TRBJ1-1; 8 nucleotides line up with TRBD1. CDR3 amino acids: CASSFGDRYTEAFF. The CDR3 nucleotides read TGTGCCAGCAGTTTTGGGGACAGGTACACTGAAGCTTTCTTT.